What follows are 20 T cell receptor beta chains derived from one specimen sequenced in a study of blood T cell repertoires in COVID-19. Measured with immunoSEQ multiplex PCR; TCRdb has only the in-frame clones, and not every one. The table has some 270,000 clones, roughly 82% seen once. Sequences were obtained from peripheral blood. The source is an elderly woman with COVID-19, enrolled during active disease.

This clone was counted a single time. Written as DNA, the CDR3 is TGTGCCAGCAGCCCCCTCGAGGGCGCCGGGGAGCTGTTTTTT. This encodes CASSPLEGAGELFF. The rearrangement links TRBV7-9 to TRBJ2-2; possible D gene TRBD2, 5 bases. Germline-derived CDR1 and CDR2 are SEHNR and FQNEAQ (reference sequence). This CDR3 region has 14 residues. The V end was cut by 5 bases, the J end by 6 bases, with 13 bases between.

The chain links TRBV5-1 to TRBJ1-3; 10 bases line up with TRBD1. The germline CDR1 and CDR2 sequences are SGHRS and YFSETQ. J was trimmed by 0 bases and V by 4 bases; bases with no gene match: 7. The CDR3 totals 17 residues. In DNA, the CDR3 is TGCGCCAGCAGCATCTCCGGGACAGGGGCCTCTGGAAACACCATATATTTT. This translates into CASSISGTGASGNTIYF.

The V call is TRBV7-2, the J call TRBJ2-2, with 7 bases that match TRBD2. The CDR3 is 16 amino acids. With V trimmed by 4 bases and J by 4 bases, 9 bases remained unmatched. Germline V gene sequence: CDR1 SGHTA, CDR2 FQGNSA. CDR3 nucleotides: TGTGCCAGCAGCTCGGGGAGGGGACGCGGCACCGGGGAGCTGTTTTTT. Its translation is CASSSGRGRGTGELFF.

The V call is TRBV12-3 or TRBV12-4, the J call TRBJ1-1, with D hard to call. The CDR3 is 13 residues long. V lost 3 bases and J lost 6, with 11 bases in between. The CDR3 is CASSFSEDSEAFF. For the CDR3, the DNA is TGTGCCAGCAGTTTCTCTGAGGACTCTGAAGCTTTCTTT.

The chain joins TRBV27 to TRBJ2-4; no clear D. With 8 bases removed from V and 6 bases from J, the gap between germline ends came to 14 bases. This CDR3 is 13 amino acids long. Germline CDR1 MNHEY, CDR2 SMNVEV (reference sequence). The CDR3 loop is CASRQPAGNIQYF. The CDR3 nucleotides are TGTGCCAGCCGACAACCCGCCGGAAACATTCAGTACTTC.

Details on this clone: A junction boundary mismatches the germline segment, possibly from a read error. The rearrangement joins TRBV6-1 to TRBJ1-4; D not certain. The CDR3 runs 14 residues. Germline CDR1 MNHNS, CDR2 SASEGT. The CDR3 sequence: CASREGRNNEKLFF. CDR3 sequence (DNA): TGTGCCAGCAGGGAAGGTAGAAATAATGAAAAACTGTTTTTT.

The chain links TRBV28 to TRBJ1-1, with D perhaps matching TRBD1 (6 bases). Trimming took 5 bases from V and 1 from J, leaving 14 bases between them. The CDR3 is 15 amino acids. The germline CDR1 and CDR2 sequences are MDHEN and SYDVKM. CDR3: CASSKRGLGNTEAFF. CDR3 bases: TGTGCCAGCAGTAAGCGGGGGCTAGGGAACACTGAAGCTTTCTTT.

The rearrangement uses TRBV4-1 and TRBJ2-3; 9 positions match TRBD2. The trim removed 4 bases at V and 0 bases at J, leaving 11 bases unmatched. CDR3 length: 18 amino acids. From germline, CDR1 is MGHRA and CDR2 YSYEKL. In DNA, the CDR3 is TGCGCCAGCAGCCTTGGGGGAGCGGGGGGACTTAGCACAGATACGCAGTATTTT. This encodes CASSLGGAGGLSTDTQYF.

V usage is TRBV11-2 and J usage is TRBJ2-1; a possible D gene is TRBD2 (5 bases). The V and J ends lost 0 bases and 10 bases respectively, with 16 bases between them. The length of the CDR3 is 15 residues. The germline V gene has CDR1 SGHAT and CDR2 FQNNGV. As DNA, the CDR3 is TGTGCCAGCAGCTTAGATCTGGGCCTGACGGGGGAGCAGTTCTTC. Its translation is CASSLDLGLTGEQFF.

The chain combines TRBV11-2 with TRBJ1-4; 8 positions match TRBD1. This CDR3 has 14 residues. With V trimmed by 5 bases and J by 8 bases, 7 bases remained unmatched. Per germline, CDR1 SGHAT and CDR2 FQNNGV. Here the CDR3 DNA reads TGTGCCAGCAGCGCGACAGGGGCGGGAGAAAAACTGTTTTTT. Its protein is CASSATGAGEKLFF.

The rearrangement uses TRBV28 and TRBJ1-1; no firm D call. The V gene's germline CDR1 is MDHEN and CDR2 SYDVKM. Trimming stripped 5 bases from V and 8 bases from J, with 6 bases between. The CDR3 sequence is 10 residues long. The CDR3 DNA reads TGTGCCAGCAGTGCGCGGGAAGCTTTCTTT. Amino acids: CASSAREAFF.

This chain links TRBV2 with TRBJ2-3; possible D gene TRBD2, 5 bases. The CDR3 is made up of 14 amino acids. V was pared by 11 bases and J by 0 bases, with 15 bases between. Germline CDR1 reads SNHLY; CDR2 reads FYNNEI. CDR3: CASTGLTSTDTQYF. The CDR3 coding sequence is TGTGCCTCCACCGGACTGACCAGCACAGATACGCAGTATTTT.

The table lists this clone with a count of one. The J gene is TRBJ1-6, the V gene TRBV2, with 8 bases matching TRBD1. The germline CDR1 and CDR2 sequences are SNHLY and FYNNEI. With 3 bases clipped from V and 7 bases from J, the junction kept 2 bases outside the gene matches. There are 14 residues in the CDR3. This CDR3 reads CASSDRGLNSPLHF. The DNA of the CDR3 is TGTGCCAGCAGTGACAGGGGGCTGAATTCACCCCTCCACTTT.

The chain joins TRBV5-4 to TRBJ1-1; D is possibly TRBD1 (5 bases). The germline gives CDR1 SGHNT, CDR2 YYREEE (reference sequence). This CDR3 has 15 residues. V was clipped by 1 base and J by 1 base, with 11 bases between them. DNA of the CDR3: TGTGCCAGCAGCTTGTTGGGCCAGGGGAACACTGAAGCTTTCTTT. It codes for CASSLLGQGNTEAFF.

The rearrangement joins TRBV5-4 to TRBJ1-6, with TRBD1 matching over 8 bases. This CDR3 spans 17 amino acids. Trimming at V came to 6 bases and at J to 7 bases, leaving 15 bases not matched to a gene. Germline V CDR1 and CDR2: SGHNT, YYREEE (reference sequence). The DNA for the CDR3 is TGTGCCAGCACCTCCCTCCGCGGACAGGGCTTCAATTCACCCCTCCACTTT. Amino acid sequence: CASTSLRGQGFNSPLHF. The entire variable domain, with the rest obtained from reference TRBV5-4 and TRBJ1-6, is as follows: ETGVTQSPTHLIKTRGQQVTLRCSSQSGHNTVSWYQQALGQGPQFIFQYYREEENGRGNFPPRFSGLQFPNYSSELNVNALELDDSALYLCASTSLRGQGFNSPLHFGNGTRLTVT.

The chain joins TRBV6-5 to TRBJ2-5, with 10 bases lining up with TRBD2. Germline V gene lookup returns CDR1 MNHEY and CDR2 SVGAGI. Trimming at V came to 0 bases and at J to 1 base, leaving 2 bases not matched to a gene. This CDR3 has 16 residues. CDR3: CASSYSSGGVQETQYF. CDR3 sequence (DNA): TGTGCCAGCAGTTACTCAAGCGGGGGGGTCCAAGAGACCCAGTACTTC.

The chain joins TRBV18 to TRBJ1-4, with D hard to call. In germline, CDR1 is KGHSH, CDR2 LQKENI. The CDR3 spans 16 residues. V lost 0 bases to trimming and J lost 6 bases, with 14 bases between them. CDR3 loop: CASSPPYEGDYEKLFF. Written as DNA, the CDR3 is TGTGCCAGCTCACCACCGTACGAAGGAGACTATGAAAAACTGTTTTTT.

Only a few counts were recorded for this clone. The chain joins TRBV28 to TRBJ1-4; D not resolved. V was shortened by 3 bases and J by 5 bases, with 16 bases between the two germline ends. Germline CDR1 reads MDHEN; CDR2 reads SYDVKM. There are 16 residues in the CDR3. The CDR3 here is CASSFSLVIGNEKLFF. The CDR3 bases are TGTGCCAGCAGTTTCTCCTTGGTAATCGGGAATGAAAAACTGTTTTTT.

This chain joins TRBV28 and TRBJ2-3; maybe TRBD1 (5 bases). The germline V gene encodes CDR1 MDHEN and CDR2 SYDVKM. CDR3 length equals 14 residues. V lost 5 bases to trimming and J lost 4 bases, with 13 bases between them. The CDR3 coding sequence is TGTGCCAGCAGTCCGACTGGGGCGGCAGATACGCAGTATTTT. Its protein product is CASSPTGAADTQYF.

This clone came up a few times. The rearrangement links TRBV5-4 to TRBJ2-2; D is possibly TRBD1 (5 bases). This CDR3 has 20 residues. Germline V CDR1 and CDR2: SGHNT, YYREEE (reference sequence). Trimming pared 3 bases from V and 0 bases from J, leaving 24 bases between. CDR3 nucleotide sequence: TGTGCCAGCAGCTCCGCGGCTTACCCTCTTAGGGGCTCGAACACCGGGGAGCTGTTTTTT. Residues: CASSSAAYPLRGSNTGELFF.